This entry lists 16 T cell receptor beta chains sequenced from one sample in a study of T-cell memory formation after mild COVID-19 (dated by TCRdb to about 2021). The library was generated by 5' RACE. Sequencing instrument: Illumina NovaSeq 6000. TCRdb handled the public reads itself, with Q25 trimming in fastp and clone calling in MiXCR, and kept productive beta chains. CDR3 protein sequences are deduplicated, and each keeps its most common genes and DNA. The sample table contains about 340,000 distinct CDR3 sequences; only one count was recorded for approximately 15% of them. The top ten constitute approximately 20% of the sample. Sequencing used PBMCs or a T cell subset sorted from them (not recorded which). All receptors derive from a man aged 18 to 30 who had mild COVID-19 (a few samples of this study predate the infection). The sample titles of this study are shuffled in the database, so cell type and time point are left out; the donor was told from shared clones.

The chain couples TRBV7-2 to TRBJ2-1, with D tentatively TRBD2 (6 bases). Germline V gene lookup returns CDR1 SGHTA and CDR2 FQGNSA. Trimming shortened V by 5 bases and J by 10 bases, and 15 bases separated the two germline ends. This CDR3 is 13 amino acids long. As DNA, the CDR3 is TGTGCCAGCAGCCGGTCCCGGGACTCAGAGCAGTTCTTC. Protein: CASSRSRDSEQFF.

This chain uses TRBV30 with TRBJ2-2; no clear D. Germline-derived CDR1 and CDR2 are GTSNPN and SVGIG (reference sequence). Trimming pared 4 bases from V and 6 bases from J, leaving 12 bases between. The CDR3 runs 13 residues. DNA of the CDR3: TGTGCCTGGACCAACTTGGGCGCCGGGGAGCTGTTTTTT. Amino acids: CAWTNLGAGELFF. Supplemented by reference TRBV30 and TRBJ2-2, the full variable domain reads SQTIHQWPATLVQPVGSPLSLECTVEGTSNPNLYWYRQAAGRGLQLLFYSVGIGQISSEVPQNLSASRPQDRQFILSSKKLLLSDSGFYLCAWTNLGAGELFFGEGSRLTVL.

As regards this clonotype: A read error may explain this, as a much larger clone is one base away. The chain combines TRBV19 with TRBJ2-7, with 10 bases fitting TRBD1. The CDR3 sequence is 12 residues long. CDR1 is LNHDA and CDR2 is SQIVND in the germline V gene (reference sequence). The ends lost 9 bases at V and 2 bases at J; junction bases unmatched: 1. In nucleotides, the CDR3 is TGTGCCAGCGGGACAGGGGCCTACGAGCAGTACTTC. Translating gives CASGTGAYEQYF.

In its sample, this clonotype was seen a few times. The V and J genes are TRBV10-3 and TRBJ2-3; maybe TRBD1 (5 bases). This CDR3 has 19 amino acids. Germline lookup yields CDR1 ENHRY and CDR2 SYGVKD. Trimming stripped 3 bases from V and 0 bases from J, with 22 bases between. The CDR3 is CAISDPLRSGMTSTDTQYF. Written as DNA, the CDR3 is TGTGCCATCAGTGATCCCCTTCGCTCAGGGATGACTAGCACAGATACGCAGTATTTT.

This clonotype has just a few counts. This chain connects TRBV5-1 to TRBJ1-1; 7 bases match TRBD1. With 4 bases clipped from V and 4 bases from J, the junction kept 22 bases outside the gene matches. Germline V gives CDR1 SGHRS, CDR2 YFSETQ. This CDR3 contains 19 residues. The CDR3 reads CASSLLFIAATGAGTEAFF. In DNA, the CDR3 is TGCGCCAGCAGCCTCCTCTTCATTGCCGCAACAGGGGCGGGCACTGAAGCTTTCTTT. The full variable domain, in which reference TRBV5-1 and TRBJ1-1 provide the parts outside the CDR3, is KAGVTQTPRYLIKTRGQQVTLSCSPISGHRSVSWYQQTPGQGLQFLFEYFSETQRNKGNFPGRFSGRQFSNSRSEMNVSTLELGDSALYLCASSLLFIAATGAGTEAFFGQGTRLTVV.

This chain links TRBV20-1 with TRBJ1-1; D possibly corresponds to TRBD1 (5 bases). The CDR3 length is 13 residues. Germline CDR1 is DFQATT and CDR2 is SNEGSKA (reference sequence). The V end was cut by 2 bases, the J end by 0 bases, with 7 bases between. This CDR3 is CSARWGLNTEAFF. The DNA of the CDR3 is TGCAGTGCTAGATGGGGGTTGAACACTGAAGCTTTCTTT.

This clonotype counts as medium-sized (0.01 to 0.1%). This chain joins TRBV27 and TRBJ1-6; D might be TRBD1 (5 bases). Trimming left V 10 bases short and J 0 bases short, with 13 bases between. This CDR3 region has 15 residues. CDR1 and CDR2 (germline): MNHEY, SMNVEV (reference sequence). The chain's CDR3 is CATGGKASYNSPLHF. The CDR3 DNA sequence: TGTGCCACGGGGGGGAAAGCCTCCTATAATTCACCCCTCCACTTT.

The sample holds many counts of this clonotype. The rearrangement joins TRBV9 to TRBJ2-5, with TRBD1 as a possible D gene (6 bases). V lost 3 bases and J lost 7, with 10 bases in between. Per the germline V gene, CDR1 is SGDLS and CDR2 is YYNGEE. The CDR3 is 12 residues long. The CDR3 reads CASSDVGGTQYF. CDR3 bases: TGTGCCAGCAGCGACGTAGGGGGGACCCAGTACTTC.

Here the CDR3 DNA reads TGCGCCAGCAGCTGGACAGGGAAGGATGGCTACACCTTC. Translating it yields CASSWTGKDGYTF. The V gene is TRBV5-1, the J gene TRBJ1-2; 8 nucleotides align to TRBD1. The CDR3 length is 13 residues. Germline CDR1 is SGHRS and CDR2 is YFSETQ. Trimming removed 3 bases from V and 6 bases from J; junction bases left unmatched: 4.

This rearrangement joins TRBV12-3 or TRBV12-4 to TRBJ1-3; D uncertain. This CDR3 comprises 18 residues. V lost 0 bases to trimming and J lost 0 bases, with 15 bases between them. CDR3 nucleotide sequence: TGTGCCAGCAGTTTAGCCCTCGGCGGGGTCCCCTCTGGAAACACCATATATTTT. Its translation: CASSLALGGVPSGNTIYF.

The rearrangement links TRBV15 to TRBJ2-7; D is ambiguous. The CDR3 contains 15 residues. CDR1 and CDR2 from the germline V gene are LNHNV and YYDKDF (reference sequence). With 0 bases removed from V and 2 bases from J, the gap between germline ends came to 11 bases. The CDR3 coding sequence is TGTGCCACCAGCAGAGAGTCCCCCGGAGCCTACGAGCAGTACTTC. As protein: CATSRESPGAYEQYF.

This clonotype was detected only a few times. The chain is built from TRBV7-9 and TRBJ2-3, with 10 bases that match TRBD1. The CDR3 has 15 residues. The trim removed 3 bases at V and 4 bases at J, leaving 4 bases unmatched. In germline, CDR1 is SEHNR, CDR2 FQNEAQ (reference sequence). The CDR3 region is CASSFGTGVPDTQYF. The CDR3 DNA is TGTGCCAGCAGCTTCGGGACAGGGGTGCCAGATACGCAGTATTTT. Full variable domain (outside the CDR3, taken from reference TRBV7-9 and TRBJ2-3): DTGVSQNPRHKITKRGQNVTFRCDPISEHNRLYWYRQTLGQGPEFLTYFQNEAQLEKSRLLSDRFSAERPKGSFSTLEIQRTEQGDSAMYLCASSFGTGVPDTQYFGPGTRLTVL.

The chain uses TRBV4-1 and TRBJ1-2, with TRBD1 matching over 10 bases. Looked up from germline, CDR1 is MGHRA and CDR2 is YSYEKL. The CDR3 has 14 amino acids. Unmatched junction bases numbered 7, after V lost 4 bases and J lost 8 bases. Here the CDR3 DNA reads TGCGCCAGCAGCCCCCGGGACAGGGGAGAGGGCTACACCTTC. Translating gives CASSPRDRGEGYTF.

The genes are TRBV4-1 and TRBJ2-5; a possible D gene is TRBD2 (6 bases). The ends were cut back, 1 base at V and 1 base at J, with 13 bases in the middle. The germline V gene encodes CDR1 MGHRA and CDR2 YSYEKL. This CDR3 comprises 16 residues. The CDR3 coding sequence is TGCGCCAGCAGCCAAGCATGGCTGGGAGGCCAAGAGACCCAGTACTTC. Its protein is CASSQAWLGGQETQYF.

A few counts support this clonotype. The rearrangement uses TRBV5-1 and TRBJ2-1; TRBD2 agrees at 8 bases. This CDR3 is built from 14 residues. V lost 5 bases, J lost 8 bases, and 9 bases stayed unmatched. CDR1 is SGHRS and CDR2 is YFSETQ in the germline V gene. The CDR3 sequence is CASSERGPLDEQFF. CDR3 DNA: TGCGCCAGCAGTGAGCGGGGGCCCCTTGATGAGCAGTTCTTC.

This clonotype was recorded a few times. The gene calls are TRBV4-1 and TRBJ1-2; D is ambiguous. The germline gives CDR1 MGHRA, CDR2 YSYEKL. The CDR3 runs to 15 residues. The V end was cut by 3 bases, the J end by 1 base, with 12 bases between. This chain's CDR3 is CASSQRHLINYGYTF. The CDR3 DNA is TGCGCCAGCAGCCAGAGACACCTCATTAACTATGGCTACACCTTC.